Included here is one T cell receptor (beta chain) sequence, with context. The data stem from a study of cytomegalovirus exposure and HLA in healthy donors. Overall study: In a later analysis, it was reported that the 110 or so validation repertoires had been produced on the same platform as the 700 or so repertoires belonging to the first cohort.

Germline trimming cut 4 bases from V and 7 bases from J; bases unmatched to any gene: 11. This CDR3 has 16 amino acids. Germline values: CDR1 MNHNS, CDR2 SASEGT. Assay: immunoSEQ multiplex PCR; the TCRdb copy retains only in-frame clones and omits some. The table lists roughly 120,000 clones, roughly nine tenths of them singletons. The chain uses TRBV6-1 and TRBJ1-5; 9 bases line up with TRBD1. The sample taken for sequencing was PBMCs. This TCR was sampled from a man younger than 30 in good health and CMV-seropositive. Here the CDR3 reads CASSVRDRVISQPQHF. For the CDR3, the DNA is TGTGCCAGCAGTGTCCGGGACAGGGTTATCAGCCAGCCCCAGCATTTT.